The T cell receptor beta chain under discussion was sequenced for a study of blood T cell repertoires in COVID-19. Study-level information: Sites across the United States, Italy and Spain contributed samples from acute and convalescent COVID-19.

While infection was still active, Seattle patients were enrolled and then followed longitudinally. Germline V CDR1 and CDR2: KGHDR, SFDVKD. Trimming left V 4 bases short and J 10 bases short, with 9 bases between. The CDR3 consists of 12 residues. Authors' methods: The assay estimated nucleated cells by amplifying reference gene primers. The repertoire was sequenced with immunoSEQ multiplex PCR; TCRdb's copy has only in-frame clones and lacks some. V, J and clone size are those of that table, while D and trimming were read from the DNA. Among 200,000 to 300,000 clones listed, approximately 85% were seen once.

Sequenced: peripheral blood. This rearrangement joins TRBV24-1 to TRBJ1-4; possibly TRBD1 for D (5 bases). The receptor comes from a man in his fifties or sixties with COVID-19, enrolled during active disease. The DNA of the CDR3 is TGTGCCACCAGTGACCGCGGGGGAAAACTGTTTTTT. This translates into CATSDRGGKLFF.